The rows below give T cell receptor beta chains drawn from one sample of a study of T cell clones after liver transplantation. Profiling relied on immunoSEQ multiplex PCR, and the TCRdb table lists in-frame clones only, not all of them. The sample has around 19,000 clones; over 75% are singletons. The specimen was CD8+ T cells from blood, collected before liver transplant. The source of these receptors is a human donor who received a liver transplant. The CDR3 runs from the conserved cysteine through the conserved F or W. D genes are given only for firm matches. Where a row states a size, it is once, few, many or the class of an expanded clone; other rows omit it.

>TRBV29-1|TRBJ1-2|TRBD1|few
CSATGGNGYTF
TGCAGCGCGACAGGGGGTAATGGCTACACCTTC
>TRBV27|TRBJ1-2|.|.
CASSLSITAGDGYTF
TGTGCCAGCAGTTTATCGATAACCGCTGGGGATGGCTACACCTTC
>TRBV28|TRBJ2-1|.|.
CASTPRLAGPVGEQFF
TGTGCCAGCACCCCCCGGTTAGCAGGGCCTGTGGGTGAGCAGTTCTTC
>TRBV19|TRBJ2-7|.|.
CASSMVADPYEQYF
TGTGCCAGTAGTATGGTGGCCGATCCCTACGAGCAGTACTTC
>TRBV7-9|TRBJ2-1|.|.
CASSLLGVNEQFF
TGTGCCAGCAGCTTACTAGGGGTCAATGAGCAGTTCTTC
>TRBV11-2|TRBJ1-1|.|.
CASSPRWNTEAFF
TGTGCCAGCAGCCCTCGGTGGAACACTGAAGCTTTCTTT
>TRBV4-3|TRBJ2-1|.|.
CASSPRRLNEQFF
TGCGCCAGCAGCCCGCGCCGCCTCAATGAGCAGTTCTTC
>TRBV6-1|TRBJ1-4|.|.
CASSEVSGGLNEKLFF
TGTGCCAGCAGTGAAGTTAGTGGGGGCCTAAATGAAAAACTGTTTTTT
>TRBV15|TRBJ2-1|TRBD1|.
CAIRQGILNNEQFF
TGTGCCATCAGACAGGGGATCCTAAACAATGAGCAGTTCTTC
>TRBV4-3|TRBJ1-2|.|.
CASSPFLDSNYGYTF
TGCGCCAGCAGCCCCTTTTTGGACAGTAACTATGGCTACACCTTC
>TRBV6-5|TRBJ1-5|.|.
CASGTGSNQPQHF
TGTGCCAGCGGAACGGGAAGCAATCAGCCCCAGCATTTT
>TRBV15|TRBJ2-3|.|.
CATSFGLGGGTDTQYF
TGTGCCACCAGCTTCGGTCTGGGCGGGGGCACAGATACGCAGTATTTT
>TRBV9|TRBJ2-7|TRBD2|.
CASSVGEGETYEQYF
TGTGCCAGCAGCGTAGGGGAGGGAGAAACCTACGAGCAGTACTTC
>TRBV27|TRBJ2-3|.|.
CASSLGQYTDTQYF
TGTGCCAGCAGTTTAGGTCAATACACAGATACGCAGTATTTT
>TRBV4-3|TRBJ1-5|.|.
CASSQEWGASSNQPQHF
TGCGCCAGCAGCCAAGAGTGGGGGGCTTCTAGCAATCAGCCCCAGCATTTT
>TRBV5-5|TRBJ1-2|.|.
CASSLDWSNYGYTF
TGTGCCAGCAGCTTGGATTGGAGTAACTATGGCTACACCTTC
>TRBV30|TRBJ2-1|.|.
CAWSSLYNEQFF
TGTGCCTGGAGTTCACTGTACAATGAGCAGTTCTTC
>TRBV4-3|TRBJ1-2|.|.
CASSQDRTENYGYTF
TGCGCCAGCAGCCAAGATCGGACGGAGAACTATGGCTACACCTTC
>TRBV27|TRBJ1-1|.|.
CASSLSAGNTEAFF
TGTGCCAGCAGTTTATCGGCGGGGAACACTGAAGCTTTCTTT
>TRBV7-6|TRBJ2-7|.|.
CASSLGAGNNEQYF
TGTGCCAGCAGCTTAGGGGCGGGAAACAACGAGCAGTACTTC
>TRBV7-9|TRBJ2-1|.|.
CASSYERSEQFF
TGTGCCAGCAGCTACGAGAGGAGTGAGCAGTTCTTC
>TRBV19|TRBJ2-1|TRBD1|.
CASSIVGTGYNEQFF
TGTGCCAGTAGTATAGTAGGGACAGGCTACAATGAGCAGTTCTTC
>TRBV14|TRBJ1-1|.|.
CASSLSGGGTEAFF
TGTGCCAGCAGCCTCTCGGGAGGGGGCACTGAAGCTTTCTTT